This TCR beta chain derives from a study of cytomegalovirus exposure and HLA in healthy donors (dated 2017 in TCRdb). As for the study more broadly: An earlier analysis of 587 of the donors reported approximately 280 Gb of sequence data and 95 million to 120 million unique TCR beta sequences obtained from about 180 million T cells. The genetic ancestry cluster associated with self-reported Caucasian donors included 81% of the 300 to 400 genotyped donors. The study aimed to test whether cataloging public T cell receptors could reveal signatures of past pathogen exposure. To predict cytomegalovirus infection status, the study combined high-throughput TCR immunosequencing, statistical association of individual TCRs with disease status, and machine learning. About 5 DR-DQ haplotypes were handled as single units for association and clustering, since linkage in the cohort was strong. All discovery cohort repertoires had been generated on a single sequencing platform. Rather than drawing on any new phenotypic data, the later analysis identified candidate immune exposures from TCR beta sequences and the way those sequences occurred across donors. In a later genetic analysis, genome-wide SNP genotypes for about three fifths of the roughly 670 donors were used, and that subset was treated as a discovery cohort. In an earlier analysis of a few hundred of the donors, high-throughput TCR beta sequencing was used to judge whether each TCR beta V gene segment behaved as functional or pseudogenic. Along with the approximately 700-subject first cohort, a separate validation cohort of over a hundred different subjects was used. Among some 400 genotyped donors of the cohort, an average of roughly 240,000 unique TCR beta nucleotide sequences were sequenced per donor, roughly 20% of them non-productive. Donor age, sex, ethnicity and CMV serostatus were compiled alongside the repertoire data. Class I and class II HLA loci were covered by the typing at four-digit resolution. The study used immunosequencing to profile the T cell repertoires of approximately 630 subjects and linked those repertoires to cytomegalovirus serostatus. An early release that covered fewer than 750 HLA-typed donors contained around 300 gigabases of sequencing data and roughly 84 million unique TCR sequences. In a later analysis, previously published TCR beta repertoires from roughly 710 donors were re-analyzed and high-resolution HLA genotyping was added so that TCR occurrence patterns could be studied. Typing coverage varied by locus: roughly 629-630 donors for A, B, C, DRB1 and DQB1; approximately 560 for DQA1; nearly 610 for DPA1; roughly 450 for DPB1.

Libraries were constructed by the immunoSEQ multiplex PCR assay. For the multiplex PCR, a mixture combining 60 forward primers for TCR Vbeta segments and 13 reverse primers for TCR Jbeta segments was used. A multiplex PCR assay on genomic DNA amplified the CDR3 region of rearranged TCR beta genes. On the Illumina HiSeq System, the amplified TCR beta libraries were sequenced as 87-base-pair reads. The authors processed their data as follows. In a later analysis, 77 million or so unique TCR beta chains were counted across the roughly 610 repertoires, and roughly 11 million of these chains were shared by at least two donors. A nearest-neighbor algorithm error-corrected the raw reads and collapsed the reads into unique sequences, merging closely related sequences to remove PCR and sequencing errors. To assign V, D and J gene segments, CDR3 sequences were aligned to IMGT reference sequences. For a sequence to be retained, a match of at least six nucleotides was required to both a V gene segment and a J gene segment. Rearrangements were called productive when the CDR3 lacked stop codons and stayed in frame with V and J; all others were non-productive. Following IMGT convention, CDR3 was defined as the stretch from the second conserved V-encoded cysteine to the conserved J-encoded phenylalanine. Sequences without an unambiguous match to a single V gene segment were excluded from the earlier analysis of about 600 of the donors. An earlier analysis of several hundred of the donors classified V segments as functional when productive rearrangements were above 56.7% and as segregating when the standard deviation between donors was above 5%. A statistical classification framework was developed to diagnose cytomegalovirus status using the catalog of TCR beta chain sequences. V and J gene assignment, in a later analysis, came from comparing TCR nucleotide sequences with IMGT/GENE-DB human TR gene sequences. Using the TCRdist pipeline, a later analysis assigned CDR3 sequences along with most-parsimonious VDJ recombination scenarios. In a later analysis, each TCR beta chain was defined by its CDR3 amino acid sequence together with its V-gene family, and reads lacking a unique V-gene family were excluded. To address suspected cross-contamination and a sequencing artifact, a later analysis removed roughly 580 highly shared, low-generation-probability nucleotide sequences. For each public chain, a later analysis derived a clonal expansion index from normalized ranks of inferred template counts within each repertoire. In a later analysis, generation probabilities were computed with a VDJ recombination model fitted to out-of-frame rearrangements, and the resulting probabilities were checked against IGoR. In a later analysis, TCR-TCR, TCR-HLA and TCR-CMV co-occurrence was scored with hypergeometric tests, and a repertoire-size bias correction was applied to TCR pairs. To estimate false discovery rates, a later analysis permuted the HLA or CMV assignments 20 times. A later analysis grouped co-occurring TCRs with DBSCAN, adding TCRdist sequence similarity when clustering within HLA-allele-positive subsets. Co-occurrence clustering excluded repertoires with fewer than 30,000 or more than 120,000 public chains, plus five with anomalous nucleotide sharing. TCRdb obtained this table from immuneACCESS and retained in-frame rearrangements with V and J assigned. These tables miss some clones; where compared with another copy, unresolved V genes account for less than half of the shortfall, and the remainder is unexplained. The V and J calls and the clone size are those of that table, but D and trimming were determined from the DNA. Across this sample there are approximately 210,000 clones, with around four fifths seen only once. The ten largest clones represent approximately 0.99% of the sample.

Points the paper makes about the study in general: In a later analysis, about 17,000 TCR beta sequences were associated with specific HLA alleles at a false discovery rate of 0.05. Compared with equally common non-associated chains, HLA-associated TCR beta chains in a later analysis were more clonally expanded and had lower generation probabilities. In vitro tests confirmed that a few of the cytomegalovirus-associated TCR beta chains recognize cytomegalovirus antigens. The presence/absence analyses assumed that sequencing depth was roughly uniform across donors, and that assumption may not be true. The authors suggested that the approach could potentially be generalized to other disease states and immunological phenotypes. A total of 150 or so TCR beta chains were listed by the study as associated with cytomegalovirus. Linkage disequilibrium might explain the correlated functional status among segregating V segments, but an unknown experimental factor could not be excluded. An association between a missense DCLRE1C variant and V-gene and J-gene trimming of TCR beta chains was found in a later genetic analysis and replicated in an independent cohort. An earlier analysis of approximately 540 of the donors showed that most TCR beta V segments appeared in productive rearrangements either about 87% or about 30% of the time, which broadly matched IMGT annotations. The cohort was sequenced for TCR beta chains only, and without alpha or paired-chain data the features that could be detected were limited. In both the original and validation cohorts, the classifier was reported to diagnose cytomegalovirus status with high specificity and sensitivity. A cluster of highly shared sequence variants was judged likely to represent a technical artifact of the sequencing pipeline. In a later analysis, TCR association rates were found to vary across HLA loci, with the most associated TCRs seen for DRB1 alleles and the fewest for HLA-C alleles. Some IMGT-functional V segments, including TRBV6-2 and TRBV6-3, could not be distinguished by the 87-base-pair reads and were therefore excluded. Because some donors lacked HLA typing at each locus, the association tests relied only on the typed subset. When HLA alleles, especially DR and DQ, strongly co-occurred, TCR associations were difficult to assign to individual alleles. A further reported finding was that TCR beta sequences accurately predicted the HLA-A and HLA-B alleles for most subjects in the first cohort. According to a later analysis, parvovirus B19, influenza, CMV and Epstein-Barr virus appeared linked to several top co-occurrence clusters. About 17 rarely observed V segments, including chromosome 9 orphons, were excluded from the earlier analysis of 550 to 700 of the donors because counts were too low. A later analysis found that most CMV-associated TCR beta chains appeared HLA-restricted, with HLA associations seemingly driven largely by CMV exposure. In a later genetic analysis, fewer N-insertions in productive TCRs were reported among donors in an Asian-associated ancestry cluster than the approximately 710-donor mean. Most TCR sequences were observed very rarely across donors, whereas some public TCRs were present in many individuals. The only immune exposure information available for the cohort was CMV serostatus.

As for this clone: Its cognate antigen has yet to be identified. Per-base qualities were not stored, and no clone one base away is much larger.

CDR1 and CDR2, per the germline V gene, are SGHTA and FQGTGA. V gives up 4 bases and J gives up 9 bases, and the segment between their germline ends measures 16 bases. The CDR3 covers 14 residues, taking in both the cysteine and the phenylalanine. Solely the CDR3 DNA is kept, with 42 bases framed from the first base. The cohort comprised fewer than 700 healthy bone marrow donors. Cohort members were all nominally healthy when sampled, although unrecorded immune exposures were likely present. The donor tested CMV seronegative, placing the donor among the 350 or so seronegative members of the cohort. Each donor provided a peripheral blood sample, and peripheral blood mononuclear cells were used for TCR beta sequencing. Genomic DNA was extracted from the blood cell samples with the Qiagen DNeasy Blood Extraction Kit.

Sample: PBMCs. Recombination connected TRBV7-3 to TRBJ2-1, and TRBD2 may be the D gene, going by 5 matching bases. This receptor was obtained from a woman aged 40 to 50 in good health and CMV-seronegative. CDR3 reads: CASSSGLAEGEQFF. The DNA is TGTGCCAGCAGCTCAGGACTGGCTGAGGGTGAGCAGTTCTTC. Joined to the reference TRBV7-3 and TRBJ2-1 proteins, this CDR3 gives the full variable domain: GAGVSQTPSNKVTEKGKYVELRCDPISGHTALYWYRQSLGQGPEFLIYFQGTGAADDSGLPNDRFFAVRPEGSVSTLKIQRTERGDSAVYLCASSSGLAEGEQFFGPGTRLTVL.